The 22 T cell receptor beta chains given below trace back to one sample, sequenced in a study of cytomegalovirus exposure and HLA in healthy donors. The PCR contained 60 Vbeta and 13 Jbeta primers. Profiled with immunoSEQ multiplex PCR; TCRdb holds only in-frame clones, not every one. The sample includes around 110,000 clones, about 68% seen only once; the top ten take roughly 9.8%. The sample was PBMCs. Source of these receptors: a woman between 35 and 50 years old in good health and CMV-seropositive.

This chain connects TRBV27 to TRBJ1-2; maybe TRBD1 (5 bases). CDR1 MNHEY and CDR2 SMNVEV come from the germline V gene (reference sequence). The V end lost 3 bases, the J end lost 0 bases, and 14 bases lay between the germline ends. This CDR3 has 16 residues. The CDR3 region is CASSLAEGVSNYGYTF. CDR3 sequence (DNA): TGTGCCAGCAGTTTGGCGGAAGGGGTGTCTAACTATGGCTACACCTTC.

The CDR3 here is CASSVGGLGMGTYEQYF. CDR3 bases: TGTGCCAGCAGCGTAGGGGGCCTGGGCATGGGAACCTACGAGCAGTACTTC. The chain combines TRBV9 with TRBJ2-7; D perhaps matches TRBD1 (5 bases). Deletions cut 0 bases from V and 2 bases from J, with 18 bases between. This CDR3 has 17 residues. Germline V CDR1 and CDR2: SGDLS, YYNGEE.

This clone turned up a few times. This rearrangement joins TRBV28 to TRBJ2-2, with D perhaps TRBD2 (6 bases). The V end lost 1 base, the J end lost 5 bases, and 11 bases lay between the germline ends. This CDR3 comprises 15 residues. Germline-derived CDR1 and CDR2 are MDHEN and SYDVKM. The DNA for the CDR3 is TGTGCCAGCAGTTTATTAGGGACTCGAACCGGGGAGCTGTTTTTT. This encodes CASSLLGTRTGELFF.

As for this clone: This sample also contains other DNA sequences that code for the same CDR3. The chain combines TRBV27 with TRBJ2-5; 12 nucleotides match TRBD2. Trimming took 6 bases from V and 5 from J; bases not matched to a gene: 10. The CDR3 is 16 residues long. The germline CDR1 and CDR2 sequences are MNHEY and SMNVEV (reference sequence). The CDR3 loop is CASSNSLAGGPETQYF. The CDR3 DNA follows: TGTGCCAGCAGCAATTCTCTAGCGGGAGGGCCCGAGACCCAGTACTTC.

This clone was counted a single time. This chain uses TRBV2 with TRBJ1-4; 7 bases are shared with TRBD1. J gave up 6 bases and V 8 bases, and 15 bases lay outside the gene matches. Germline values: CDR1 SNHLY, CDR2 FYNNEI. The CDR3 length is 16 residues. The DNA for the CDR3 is TGTGCCAGCGGCTTCCCACCGACAGGGCTCGATGAAAAACTGTTTTTT. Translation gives CASGFPPTGLDEKLFF.

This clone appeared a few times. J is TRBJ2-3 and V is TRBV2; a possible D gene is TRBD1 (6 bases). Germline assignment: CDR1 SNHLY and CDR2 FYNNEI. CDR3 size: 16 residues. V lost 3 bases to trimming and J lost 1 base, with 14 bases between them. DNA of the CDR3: TGTGCCAGCAGTGATCGTACAGGGCTGGGCACAGATACGCAGTATTTT. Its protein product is CASSDRTGLGTDTQYF.

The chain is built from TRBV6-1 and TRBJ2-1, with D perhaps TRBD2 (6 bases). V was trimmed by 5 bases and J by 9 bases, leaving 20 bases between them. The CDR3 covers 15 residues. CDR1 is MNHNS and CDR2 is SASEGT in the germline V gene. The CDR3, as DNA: TGTGCCAGCAGTTCCCCGGGACTGGAGCGTACTGAGCAGTTCTTC. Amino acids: CASSSPGLERTEQFF.

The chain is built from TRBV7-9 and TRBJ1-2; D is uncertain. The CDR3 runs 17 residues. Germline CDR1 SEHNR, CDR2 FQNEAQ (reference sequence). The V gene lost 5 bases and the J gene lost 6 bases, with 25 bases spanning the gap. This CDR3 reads CASSGIGGNVGQDGYTF. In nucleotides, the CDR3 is TGTGCCAGCAGCGGGATTGGAGGAAACGTTGGTCAGGATGGCTACACCTTC. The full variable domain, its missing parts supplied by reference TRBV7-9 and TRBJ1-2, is DTGVSQNPRHKITKRGQNVTFRCDPISEHNRLYWYRQTLGQGPEFLTYFQNEAQLEKSRLLSDRFSAERPKGSFSTLEIQRTEQGDSAMYLCASSGIGGNVGQDGYTFGSGTRLTVV.

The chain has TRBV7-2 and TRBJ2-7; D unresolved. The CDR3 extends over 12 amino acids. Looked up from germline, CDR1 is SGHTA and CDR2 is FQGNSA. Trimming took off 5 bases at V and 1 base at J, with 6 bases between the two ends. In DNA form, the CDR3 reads TGTGCCAGCAGCCCACAATCCTACGAGCAGTACTTC. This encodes CASSPQSYEQYF.

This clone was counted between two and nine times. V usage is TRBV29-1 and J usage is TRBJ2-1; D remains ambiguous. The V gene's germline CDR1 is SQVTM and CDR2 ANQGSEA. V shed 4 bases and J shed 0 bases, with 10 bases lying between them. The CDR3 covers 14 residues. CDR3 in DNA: TGCAGCGTTGTCGTCCCGAGCTCCTACAATGAGCAGTTCTTC. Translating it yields CSVVVPSSYNEQFF.

For the CDR3, the DNA is TGTGCCAGCAGTGAATACGCGGGACCGAACACCGGGGAGCTGTTTTTT. Its protein product is CASSEYAGPNTGELFF. The chain recombines TRBV25-1 with TRBJ2-2, with a tentative D call TRBD2 (6 bases). Trimming left V 0 bases short and J 0 bases short, with 8 bases between. Germline loops: CDR1 MGHDK, CDR2 SYGVNS. The CDR3 length is 16 residues.

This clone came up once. DNA of the CDR3: TGTGCCAGCAGCTTAGACTTTACCGCCGGTGCGGCTTTCTTT. Translating gives CASSLDFTAGAAFF. V is TRBV7-2 and J is TRBJ1-1; no reliable D call. Trimming took off 1 base at V and 11 bases at J, with 17 bases between the two ends. This CDR3 has 14 residues. Germline CDR1 SGHTA, CDR2 FQGNSA.

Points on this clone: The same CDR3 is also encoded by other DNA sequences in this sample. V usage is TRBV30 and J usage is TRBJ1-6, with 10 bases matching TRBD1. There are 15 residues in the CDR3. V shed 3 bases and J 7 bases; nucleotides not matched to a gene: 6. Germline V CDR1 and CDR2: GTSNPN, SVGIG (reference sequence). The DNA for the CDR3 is TGTGCCTGGAGGCCTTGGACAGGGGGAAATTCACCCCTCCACTTT. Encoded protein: CAWRPWTGGNSPLHF.

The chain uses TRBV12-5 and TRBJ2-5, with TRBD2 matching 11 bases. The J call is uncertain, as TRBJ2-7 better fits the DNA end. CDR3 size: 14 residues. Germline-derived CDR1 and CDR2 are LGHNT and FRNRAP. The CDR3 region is CASGSSGRFDEQYF. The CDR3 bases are TGTGCTAGTGGTTCTAGCGGGAGGTTCGACGAGCAGTACTTC.

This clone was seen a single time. The CDR3 sequence: CSVKISGTGTEAFF. The CDR3, as DNA: TGCAGCGTAAAGATATCCGGGACAGGAACTGAAGCTTTCTTT. This chain uses TRBV29-1 with TRBJ1-1, with 8 positions matching TRBD1. Germline V gene lookup returns CDR1 SQVTM and CDR2 ANQGSEA. Unmatched junction bases numbered 11, after V lost 6 bases and J lost 5 bases. The CDR3 length is 14 residues.

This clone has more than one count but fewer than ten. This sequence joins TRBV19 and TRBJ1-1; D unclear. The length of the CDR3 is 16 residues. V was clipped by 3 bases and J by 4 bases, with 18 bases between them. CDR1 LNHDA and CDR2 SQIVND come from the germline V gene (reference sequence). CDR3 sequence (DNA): TGTGCCAGTAGTATTGGGTGGGGAGAACGCGGCACTGAAGCTTTCTTT. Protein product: CASSIGWGERGTEAFF.

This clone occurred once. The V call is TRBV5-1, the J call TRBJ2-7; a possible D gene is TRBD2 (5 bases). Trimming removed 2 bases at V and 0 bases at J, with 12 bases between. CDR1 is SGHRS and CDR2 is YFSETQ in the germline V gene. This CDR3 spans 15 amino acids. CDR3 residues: CASSFQRLNSYEQYF. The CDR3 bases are TGCGCCAGCAGCTTCCAGCGGCTAAACTCCTACGAGCAGTACTTC.

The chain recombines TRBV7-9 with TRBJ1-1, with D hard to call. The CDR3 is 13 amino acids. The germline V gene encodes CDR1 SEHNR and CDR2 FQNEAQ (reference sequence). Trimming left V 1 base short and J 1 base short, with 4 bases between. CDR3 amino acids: CASSLGANTEAFF. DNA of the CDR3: TGTGCCAGCAGCTTAGGGGCGAACACTGAAGCTTTCTTT.

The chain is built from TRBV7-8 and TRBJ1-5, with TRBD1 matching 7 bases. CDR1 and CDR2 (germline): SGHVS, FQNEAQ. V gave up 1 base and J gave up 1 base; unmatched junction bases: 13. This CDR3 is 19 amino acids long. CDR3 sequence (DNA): TGTGCCAGCAGCTTAGAATCCTACGCTGGGACAGACAGCAATCAGCCCCAGCATTTT. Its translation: CASSLESYAGTDSNQPQHF.

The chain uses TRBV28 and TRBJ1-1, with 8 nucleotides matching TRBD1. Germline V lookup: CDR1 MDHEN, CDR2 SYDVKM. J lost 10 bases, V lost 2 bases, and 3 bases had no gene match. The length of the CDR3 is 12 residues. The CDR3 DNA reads TGTGCCAGCAGTTTACAGGGGGCTGGAGCTTTCTTT. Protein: CASSLQGAGAFF. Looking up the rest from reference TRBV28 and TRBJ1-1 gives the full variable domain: DVKVTQSSRYLVKRTGEKVFLECVQDMDHENMFWYRQDPGLGLRLIYFSYDVKMKEKGDIPEGYSVSREKKERFSLILESASTNQTSMYLCASSLQGAGAFFGQGTRLTVV.

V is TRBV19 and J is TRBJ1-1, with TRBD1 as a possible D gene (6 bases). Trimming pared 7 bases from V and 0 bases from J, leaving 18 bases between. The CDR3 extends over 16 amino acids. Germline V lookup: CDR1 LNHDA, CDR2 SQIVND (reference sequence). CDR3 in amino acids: CASNSGAILMNTEAFF. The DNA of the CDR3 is TGTGCCAGTAATTCAGGGGCCATCCTTATGAACACTGAAGCTTTCTTT.

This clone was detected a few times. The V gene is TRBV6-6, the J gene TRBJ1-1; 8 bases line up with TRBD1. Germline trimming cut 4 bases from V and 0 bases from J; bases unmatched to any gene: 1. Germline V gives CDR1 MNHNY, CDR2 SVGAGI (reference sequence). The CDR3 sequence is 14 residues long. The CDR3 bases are TGTGCCAGCAGTTCCAGGGGGCTGAACACTGAAGCTTTCTTT. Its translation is CASSSRGLNTEAFF.